These 19 T cell receptor beta chains came from one sample sequenced in a study of T-cell reconstitution after alpha-beta-depleted transplantation in children. As it was prepared, the TCRbeta library received unique molecular identifiers. MiXCR, run by TCRdb on the PCR reads, gives a single entry per CDR3 protein. The repertoire includes some 600,000 distinct CDR3 sequences, roughly 13% of them detected once, and 2.2% sits in the top ten. The input for sequencing was PBMCs, mostly from graft donor cells, taken 360 days after TCRalphabeta/CD19-depleted stem cell transplant. These receptors all come from a male patient aged 10-17 years who had a stem cell transplant for acute myeloid leukemia, so the T cells may come from the graft donor.

This clonotype was counted ten times or more. This chain uses TRBV11-2 with TRBJ2-7, with D possibly being TRBD2 (5 bases). The V gene's germline CDR1 is SGHAT and CDR2 FQNNGV. The CDR3 spans 13 residues. V lost 6 bases to trimming and J lost 5 bases, with 14 bases between them. The CDR3 sequence is CASSLRERHEQYF. The CDR3 coding sequence is TGTGCCAGCAGTCTGAGGGAGCGCCACGAGCAGTACTTC.

This clonotype was seen a handful of times. This sequence joins TRBV4-2 and TRBJ2-3; 11 bases are shared with TRBD2. The CDR3 extends over 18 amino acids. V lost 0 bases, J lost 2 bases, and 7 bases stayed unmatched. Germline V gene data show CDR1 as LGHNA and CDR2 as YNFKEQ. CDR3 amino acids: CASSQDLAGGPFTDTQYF. CDR3 nucleotide sequence: TGTGCCAGCAGCCAAGATTTAGCGGGAGGGCCGTTCACAGATACGCAGTATTTT.

The chain has TRBV2 and TRBJ1-6; D not resolved. V lost 6 bases and J 10 bases, leaving 4 bases between the germline ends. The CDR3 length is 10 residues. CDR1 is SNHLY, CDR2 FYNNEI, per germline. CDR3 nucleotide sequence: TGTGCCAGCAGGGGATCACCCCTCCACTTT. Translating gives CASRGSPLHF.

In this sample, this clonotype turned up a few times. This sequence joins TRBV27 and TRBJ2-4, with TRBD1 identical over 9 bases. V was pared by 8 bases and J by 3 bases, with 8 bases of the junction left unmatched. The CDR3 loop spans 15 amino acids. Germline V gene data show CDR1 as MNHEY and CDR2 as SMNVEV (reference sequence). The CDR3 reads CASSTGGYVKNIQYF. CDR3 DNA: TGTGCCAGCTCAACAGGGGGCTATGTCAAAAACATTCAGTACTTC.

The rearrangement joins TRBV19 to TRBJ1-5; TRBD1 agrees at 7 bases. The germline CDR1 and CDR2 sequences are LNHDA and SQIVND (reference sequence). The CDR3 contains 13 residues. Trimming at V came to 9 bases and at J to 7 bases, leaving 9 bases not matched to a gene. CDR3 DNA: TGTGCCAGCGCCGACAGGGAGGAACAGCCCCAGCATTTT. Its protein is CASADREEQPQHF.

The chain employs TRBV11-2 and TRBJ2-7, with 14 bases aligning to TRBD2. Losses at the gene ends were 5 bases for V and 3 bases for J; bases not matched to a gene: 6. CDR1 SGHAT and CDR2 FQNNGV come from the germline V gene. This CDR3 region has 16 residues. The DNA for the CDR3 is TGTGCCAGCAGCCGAGGGACTAGCGGGAGAGGCTACGAGCAGTACTTC. It yields the protein CASSRGTSGRGYEQYF.

This clonotype was recorded many times. The V gene is TRBV12-3 or TRBV12-4, the J gene TRBJ2-6; perhaps TRBD2 as D (5 bases). The CDR3 covers 18 residues. Deletions cut 3 bases from V and 2 bases from J, with 17 bases between. The CDR3 nucleotides read TGTGCCAGCAGTTTGGGGATGATCCGAGGGACTGGGGCCAACGTCCTGACTTTC. Residues: CASSLGMIRGTGANVLTF.

This clonotype was counted only a few times. The J gene is TRBJ2-4, the V gene TRBV5-1; perhaps TRBD1 as D (6 bases). The V gene lost 4 bases and the J gene lost 4 bases, with 15 bases spanning the gap. This CDR3 is 15 amino acids long. CDR1 and CDR2 (germline): SGHRS, YFSETQ. The CDR3 DNA is TGCGCCAGCAGCAAACTTGGGGGCGTAAAAAACATTCAGTACTTC. It translates to CASSKLGGVKNIQYF.

The V and J genes are TRBV14 and TRBJ1-4; D remains ambiguous. Trimming stripped 3 bases from V and 8 bases from J, with 10 bases between. Germline loops: CDR1 SGHDN, CDR2 FVKESK. The CDR3 length is 13 residues. The DNA for the CDR3 is TGTGCCAGCAGCCAGTCATTTGGCGAAAAACTGTTTTTT. Encoded protein: CASSQSFGEKLFF.

V usage is TRBV7-2 and J usage is TRBJ2-7; D remains ambiguous. Germline V lookup: CDR1 SGHTA, CDR2 FQGNSA. This CDR3 comprises 14 residues. Trimming stripped 1 base from V and 3 bases from J, with 10 bases between. CDR3 DNA sequence: TGTGCCAGCAGCTTAGATATTTGGGTCTACGAGCAGTACTTC. Its protein product is CASSLDIWVYEQYF.

This clonotype has a count of ten or more. The chain employs TRBV7-2 and TRBJ2-3; D possibly uses TRBD1 or TRBD2 (5 bases each). Germline V gene sequence: CDR1 SGHTA, CDR2 FQGNSA. The CDR3 has 15 amino acids. Between the trimmed V and J ends, which lost 3 bases and 3 bases, there was a span of 13 bases. CDR3 protein: CASSFLRWGTDTQYF. The CDR3 DNA reads as TGTGCCAGCAGCTTTCTTAGATGGGGGACAGATACGCAGTATTTT.

The V and J genes are TRBV12-3 or TRBV12-4 and TRBJ1-2, with D maybe TRBD1 (6 bases). This CDR3 region has 14 residues. With 4 bases removed from V and 3 bases from J, the gap between germline ends came to 12 bases. This CDR3 reads CASSWSNRDYGYTF. DNA for the CDR3: TGTGCCAGCAGTTGGAGTAACAGGGACTATGGCTACACCTTC.

A few counts support this clonotype. This chain uses TRBV10-3 with TRBJ2-1; D is unclear. Trimming pared 3 bases from V and 6 bases from J, leaving 15 bases between. Germline CDR1 is ENHRY and CDR2 is SYGVKD. The CDR3 has 15 residues. The CDR3 region is CAISDPLLLANEQFF. The CDR3 DNA follows: TGTGCCATCAGTGATCCCCTCCTCCTGGCCAATGAGCAGTTCTTC.

This CDR3 reads CSASTEPSYEQYF. CDR3 sequence (DNA): TGCAGTGCTAGCACTGAGCCGTCCTACGAGCAGTACTTC. The chain uses TRBV20-1 and TRBJ2-7; D gene ambiguous. In germline, CDR1 is DFQATT, CDR2 SNEGSKA (reference sequence). Trimming left V 3 bases short and J 1 base short, with 10 bases between. The CDR3 consists of 13 residues.

In its sample, this clonotype was seen a few times. The V call is TRBV30, the J call TRBJ2-1, with TRBD1 as a possible D gene (6 bases). CDR1 is GTSNPN and CDR2 is SVGIG in the germline V gene (reference sequence). Trimming took off 7 bases at V and 2 bases at J, with 21 bases between the two ends. The CDR3 runs to 16 residues. As DNA, the CDR3 is TGTGCCTCTCTGGGGGCCGGAGGATACGCCTACAATGAGCAGTTCTTC. It is translated as CASLGAGGYAYNEQFF.

V gene TRBV28 combines with J gene TRBJ1-4; TRBD1 agrees at 7 bases. Germline loops: CDR1 MDHEN, CDR2 SYDVKM. The V segment lost 2 bases and the J segment 4 bases; nucleotides outside the gene matches: 7. This CDR3 is built from 16 residues. The DNA for the CDR3 is TGTGCCAGCAGTTTAAGACAGGGCGAGATTAATGAAAAACTGTTTTTT. Its protein product is CASSLRQGEINEKLFF.

The chain combines TRBV27 with TRBJ2-4, with a tentative D call TRBD1 (5 bases). Trimming took off 5 bases at V and 0 bases at J, with 11 bases between the two ends. Per germline, CDR1 MNHEY and CDR2 SMNVEV (reference sequence). CDR3 length: 15 residues. This chain's CDR3 is CASSPQTVAKNIQYF. The DNA of the CDR3 is TGTGCCAGCAGTCCCCAGACAGTAGCCAAAAACATTCAGTACTTC.

The chain has TRBV19 and TRBJ2-1; TRBD2 might be the D (6 bases). CDR3 length: 12 amino acids. The V end lost 7 bases, the J end lost 9 bases, and 13 bases lay between the germline ends. Germline CDR1 LNHDA, CDR2 SQIVND (reference sequence). CDR3 protein: CASKELAGEQFF. The CDR3 region has the DNA TGTGCCAGTAAGGAACTAGCCGGTGAGCAGTTCTTC.

This clonotype was seen a few times. The rearrangement joins TRBV12-3 or TRBV12-4 to TRBJ1-1; D call uncertain. The ends were cut back, 7 bases at V and 4 bases at J, with 13 bases in the middle. The CDR3 loop spans 13 amino acids. The CDR3 coding sequence is TGTGCCAGCAACGAACCAGGACGCACTGAAGCTTTCTTT. It is translated as CASNEPGRTEAFF.